This T cell receptor beta chain was recorded in a study of blood T cell repertoires in COVID-19. Study-wide context: The study drew acute and convalescent COVID-19 samples from the United States, Italy and Spain. T cells, B-cell-depleted T cells, or PBMCs provided the cDNA or gDNA that served as material.

Followed longitudinally, the Seattle patients had been enrolled during active infection. The data were produced by immunoSEQ multiplex PCR, yet TCRdb's version contains in-frame clones alone and is incomplete. Among approximately 190,000 clones, 82% were seen once, and the ten largest hold 7.8%. The clonotype originates from a woman between 55 and 75 years old with COVID-19, enrolled during active disease. Sequencing was done on a sample of peripheral blood.

The CDR3 loop is CASSQGQGRNSPLHF. The DNA for the CDR3 is TGTGCCAGCAGTCAAGGACAGGGTAGGAATTCACCCCTCCACTTT. The chain combines TRBV5-4 with TRBJ1-6; 8 bases agree with TRBD1. Trimming removed 5 bases from V and 7 bases from J; junction bases left unmatched: 8. The length of the CDR3 is 15 residues. The germline V gene encodes CDR1 SGHNT and CDR2 YYREEE (reference sequence).